This T cell receptor (beta chain) was captured by sequencing in a study of beta chain features in type 1 diabetes. Broader study findings: The study found moderately but significantly shorter TCRB CDR3s in all four CD4+ subsets of Type 1 diabetes patients.

What was sequenced were expressed TCRB transcripts, since all of the isolated RNA had been reverse transcribed. Repertoires were generated with immunoSEQ multiplex PCR, while TCRdb's copy carries only in-frame clones and drops some. Among approximately 170,000 clones listed, around 7.8% were seen once. Many counts were recorded for this clone. Antigen: not known. The germline CDR1 and CDR2 sequences are SGDLS and YYNGEE. The length of the CDR3 is 15 residues. Between the trimmed V and J ends, which lost 2 bases and 6 bases, there was a span of 17 bases. CD4+ naive, central memory, regulatory and stem cell-like memory cells were sorted via CD45RO/CCR7/CD25/CD127/CD95/CD27.

V gene TRBV9 combines with J gene TRBJ1-2; TRBD1 is a possible D gene (6 bases). Material for sequencing was central memory CD4+ T cells from blood. The receptor was derived from a woman aged 40-49 years with type 1 diabetes. CDR3 protein: CASSVLSTGQDGYTF. In nucleotides, the CDR3 is TGTGCCAGCAGCGTCTTAAGTACAGGGCAGGATGGCTACACCTTC.